This T cell receptor beta chain is from a study of response to subunit inactivated influenza vaccine (dated by TCRdb to the late 2010s). Looking at the study overall: The study used deep quantitative T cell receptor repertoire profiling to track responses to a trivalent subunit inactivated influenza vaccine.

Library construction relied on RT-PCR. Reads for this sample came from an Illumina HiSeq 2500. TCRdb ran its own pipeline on the public reads, namely fastp trimming at Q25 and MiXCR clone calling, and kept in-frame beta chains. Here each entry gathers all rows of one CDR3 protein and keeps the most common genes and DNA. The sample table shows around 650,000 distinct CDR3 sequences, and 15% to 18% are seen once. The biggest ten clones account for more than 9% of the sample. From the germline V gene, CDR1 is SGHRS and CDR2 is YFSETQ. Taken from cysteine to phenylalanine, the CDR3 has 14 residues. Only the CDR3 DNA is retained, 42 bases long and in frame from the first base. Trimming takes 3 bases from V and 4 bases from J, and the germline ends sit 14 bases apart. Summary of the overall study and its limitations: It was suggested by the authors that each seasonal influenza vaccination may recruit only a limited number of new T cells.

This clonotype was observed many times. No cognate antigen has been identified for it. One base away there is no much larger clone; base qualities are not given. The chain employs TRBV5-1 and TRBJ2-7, and TRBD1 may be the D gene, going by 6 matching bases. The sequencing used PBMCs from blood, collected roughly 13 days after vaccination. The TCR comes from a man aged 50-60 years who received an inactivated influenza vaccine. Donor details come from another sample of the same person, matched by shared clones. The sequence in DNA is TGCGCCAGCAGCTACGACAGGTCCTCTTACGAGCAGTACTTC. Its amino acids are CASSYDRSSYEQYF.